The next 28 T cell receptor beta chains were all read from a single sample in a study of CD8 T cells in Susac syndrome. Random hexamers were used to reverse transcribe the RNA input (roughly 0.5 to 1 ug). TCRdb re-called the immunoSEQ multiplex PCR reads through MiXCR, storing one row per CDR3 protein. The data show about 300,000 distinct CDR3 sequences, around 85% seen once. Sequenced material: CD8+ T cells from PBMCs. The source is a human donor with multiple sclerosis.

The chain links TRBV9 to TRBJ1-2; perhaps TRBD1 as D (6 bases). Trimming took 4 bases from V and 4 from J, leaving 17 bases between them. The CDR3 sequence is 15 residues long. Germline lookup yields CDR1 SGDLS and CDR2 YYNGEE. The CDR3 DNA is TGTGCCAGCAGCTACAGTCCCCCAGGGGCCTATGGCTACACCTTC. Amino acid sequence: CASSYSPPGAYGYTF.

This sequence joins TRBV19 and TRBJ1-1; tentative D call: TRBD1 (5 bases). CDR3 size: 16 residues. CDR1 is LNHDA, CDR2 SQIVND, per germline (reference sequence). The V end was cut by 3 bases, the J end by 1 base, with 15 bases between. The CDR3 DNA sequence: TGTGCCAGTAGTATGGGACTAGGGCAGGCGAACACTGAAGCTTTCTTT. It specifies CASSMGLGQANTEAFF.

In DNA, the CDR3 is TGTGCCAGCAGTTTGGAAAAATTCACTGAAGCTTTCTTT. As protein: CASSLEKFTEAFF. V is TRBV12-3 or TRBV12-4 and J is TRBJ1-1, with D unclear. This CDR3 has 13 residues. Trimming removed 3 bases from V and 4 bases from J, with 9 bases in between.

The V and J genes are TRBV30 and TRBJ2-7; 9 bases map to TRBD1. This CDR3 comprises 15 residues. J lost 7 bases, V lost 1 base, and 11 bases had no gene match. Germline V gives CDR1 GTSNPN, CDR2 SVGIG (reference sequence). This chain's CDR3 is CAWSGAGTGIWEQYF. In nucleotides, the CDR3 is TGTGCCTGGAGTGGAGCCGGGACAGGGATTTGGGAGCAGTACTTC. Supplemented by reference TRBV30 and TRBJ2-7, the full variable domain reads SQTIHQWPATLVQPVGSPLSLECTVEGTSNPNLYWYRQAAGRGLQLLFYSVGIGQISSEVPQNLSASRPQDRQFILSSKKLLLSDSGFYLCAWSGAGTGIWEQYFGPGTRLTVT.

This clonotype was observed a few times. Here the CDR3 DNA reads TGTGCCAGCAGCTCAGGAGGGGCCGCCTACGAGCAGTACTTC. It encodes CASSSGGAAYEQYF. The chain carries TRBV13 and TRBJ2-7, with D tentatively TRBD2 (6 bases). V lost 4 bases and J lost 2, with 12 bases in between. The CDR3 is 14 residues long. CDR1 and CDR2 (germline): PRHDT, FYEKMQ (reference sequence).

The V and J genes are TRBV30 and TRBJ1-1; no definite D call. This CDR3 is built from 12 residues. CDR1 and CDR2 from the germline V gene are GTSNPN and SVGIG (reference sequence). V was shortened by 1 base and J by 11 bases, with 14 bases between the two germline ends. CDR3 region: CAWSEGSARAFF. Here the CDR3 DNA reads TGTGCCTGGAGTGAAGGATCCGCGCGGGCTTTCTTT. The variable domain in full, completed from reference TRBV30 and TRBJ1-1, reads SQTIHQWPATLVQPVGSPLSLECTVEGTSNPNLYWYRQAAGRGLQLLFYSVGIGQISSEVPQNLSASRPQDRQFILSSKKLLLSDSGFYLCAWSEGSARAFFGQGTRLTVV.

The chain has TRBV28 and TRBJ2-7, with a possible D match to TRBD1 (5 bases). Trimming shortened V by 3 bases and J by 5 bases, and 14 bases separated the two germline ends. Looked up from germline, CDR1 is MDHEN and CDR2 is SYDVKM. This CDR3 spans 14 amino acids. The CDR3: CASSFLGVEDEQYF. DNA of the CDR3: TGTGCCAGCAGTTTCCTAGGGGTCGAAGACGAGCAGTACTTC.

The V and J genes are TRBV27 and TRBJ2-3; 7 bases align to TRBD1. The germline V gene has CDR1 MNHEY and CDR2 SMNVEV (reference sequence). V gave up 2 bases and J gave up 4 bases; unmatched junction bases: 6. This CDR3 spans 15 amino acids. CDR3 residues: CASSLERQGADTQYF. For the CDR3, the DNA is TGTGCCAGCAGTTTAGAACGACAGGGTGCAGATACGCAGTATTTT.

The chain combines TRBV7-9 with TRBJ2-1; a weak D match, TRBD1 (5 bases). The germline gives CDR1 SEHNR, CDR2 FQNEAQ (reference sequence). This CDR3 comprises 16 residues. V lost 5 bases, J lost 9 bases, and 23 bases lay in between. The chain's CDR3 is CASSLSLGSKRGEQFF. Here the CDR3 DNA reads TGTGCCAGCAGCCTAAGCTTGGGCTCGAAAAGGGGTGAGCAGTTCTTC.

This clonotype was counted only a few times. This chain links TRBV29-1 with TRBJ2-2, with no clear D. The CDR3 sequence is 12 residues long. Per germline, CDR1 SQVTM and CDR2 ANQGSEA. V gave up 2 bases and J gave up 7 bases, with 8 bases separating them. The CDR3 reads CSVEPGGGELFF. The CDR3 DNA follows: TGCAGCGTTGAACCCGGCGGCGGGGAGCTGTTTTTT.

The CDR3 nucleotides are TGCAGTGCTAGTCCGAGTATTGGCGCATCCGGGGAGCTGTTTTTT. Translation gives CSASPSIGASGELFF. The chain employs TRBV20-1 and TRBJ2-2; D is ambiguous. This CDR3 has 15 amino acids. Germline V lookup: CDR1 DFQATT, CDR2 SNEGSKA (reference sequence). V lost 3 bases and J 6 bases, leaving 17 bases between the germline ends.

V gene TRBV7-8 combines with J gene TRBJ2-3; 10 bases are a match to TRBD2. The germline V gene has CDR1 SGHVS and CDR2 FQNEAQ. After removal of 5 bases from V and 1 base from J, the junction contained 6 bases not matched to a gene. This CDR3 has 16 amino acids. The CDR3 protein is CASSPRLAGGTDTQYF. The CDR3 DNA reads as TGTGCCAGCAGCCCCCGTCTAGCGGGAGGCACAGATACGCAGTATTTT.

The chain uses TRBV19 and TRBJ1-2; 10 positions match TRBD1. CDR3 length equals 15 residues. The V segment lost 5 bases and the J segment 4 bases; nucleotides outside the gene matches: 7. In germline, CDR1 is LNHDA, CDR2 SQIVND (reference sequence). The chain's CDR3 is CASSAGTGDRYGYTF. CDR3 nucleotides: TGTGCCAGTAGTGCCGGGACAGGGGATCGCTATGGCTACACCTTC.

The V call is TRBV6-1, the J call TRBJ2-5; 8 nucleotides match TRBD1. Germline V gene sequence: CDR1 MNHNS, CDR2 SASEGT. The length of the CDR3 is 16 residues. J gave up 2 bases and V 5 bases, and 10 bases lay outside the gene matches. The CDR3 sequence is CASSSLGQASQETQYF. Here the CDR3 DNA reads TGTGCCAGCAGTAGTCTGGGACAGGCAAGTCAAGAGACCCAGTACTTC.

The CDR3 bases are TGTGCCACGAGCGGGAGCCGGAACAATGAGCAGTTCTTC. Amino acids: CATSGSRNNEQFF. The V call is TRBV15, the J call TRBJ2-1, with 8 bases identical to TRBD2. The J segment lost 5 bases and the V segment lost 9 bases, leaving 6 bases of the junction unmatched. From germline, CDR1 is LNHNV and CDR2 YYDKDF (reference sequence). This CDR3 has 13 residues.

The chain couples TRBV28 to TRBJ1-4; D not certain. Per germline, CDR1 MDHEN and CDR2 SYDVKM. V was pared by 6 bases and J by 3 bases, with 17 bases between. The CDR3 extends over 16 amino acids. CDR3 DNA sequence: TGTGCCAGCAGCAGCCCCACCAGGAACGCTAATGAAAAACTGTTTTTT. Amino acid sequence: CASSSPTRNANEKLFF. Full variable domain (remainder filled in from reference TRBV28 and TRBJ1-4): DVKVTQSSRYLVKRTGEKVFLECVQDMDHENMFWYRQDPGLGLRLIYFSYDVKMKEKGDIPEGYSVSREKKERFSLILESASTNQTSMYLCASSSPTRNANEKLFFGSGTQLSVL.

The table lists this clonotype with a few counts. The CDR3 nucleotides read TGTGCCAGCAGTCCCGGGGCCCTGGGTAGGACCGGGGAGCTGTTTTTT. Its translation is CASSPGALGRTGELFF. V gene TRBV28 combines with J gene TRBJ2-2, with D possibly called TRBD1 or TRBD2 (5 bases each). Germline CDR1 reads MDHEN; CDR2 reads SYDVKM. The CDR3 has 16 residues. V lost 5 bases to trimming and J lost 5 bases, with 18 bases between them.

The genes are TRBV20-1 and TRBJ2-7; 8 bases line up with TRBD2. CDR1 is DFQATT, CDR2 SNEGSKA, per germline (reference sequence). V trimming: 5 bases; J trimming: 2 bases; junction bases outside the gene matches: 5. This CDR3 comprises 13 residues. The CDR3 DNA reads TGCAGTGCTCGGGGCGGGGGGACCTACGAGCAGTACTTC. This codes for CSARGGGTYEQYF.

This clonotype has a single count. This rearrangement joins TRBV19 to TRBJ1-2; D is perhaps TRBD1 (6 bases). The length of the CDR3 is 15 residues. The V and J ends lost 1 base and 4 bases respectively, with 13 bases between them. Germline assignment: CDR1 LNHDA and CDR2 SQIVND (reference sequence). CDR3 bases: TGTGCCAGTAGTATAGCCGGACAGAGACTCTATGGCTACACCTTC. Its translation is CASSIAGQRLYGYTF. Combining the CDR3 with reference TRBV19 and TRBJ1-2 gives the whole variable domain DGGITQSPKYLFRKEGQNVTLSCEQNLNHDAMYWYRQDPGQGLRLIYYSQIVNDFQKGDIAEGYSVSREKKESFPLTVTSAQKNPTAFYLCASSIAGQRLYGYTFGSGTRLTVV.

The V call is TRBV27, the J call TRBJ2-7; perhaps TRBD2 as D (6 bases). The V end was cut by 2 bases, the J end by 3 bases, with 11 bases between. The CDR3 is made up of 14 amino acids. Per germline, CDR1 MNHEY and CDR2 SMNVEV (reference sequence). The CDR3 DNA is TGTGCCAGCAGTTTAGGGGACTCCCACTACGAGCAGTACTTC. Amino acid sequence: CASSLGDSHYEQYF.

The CDR3 protein is CASRGGQSTPGELFF. The CDR3 DNA reads as TGTGCCAGCAGGGGGGGACAGTCGACCCCCGGGGAGCTGTTTTTT. This chain connects TRBV7-9 to TRBJ2-2, with D perhaps matching TRBD1 (7 bases). V dropped 6 bases and J dropped 6 bases, with 17 bases sitting between them. The CDR3 is 15 amino acids. CDR1 is SEHNR and CDR2 is FQNEAQ in the germline V gene (reference sequence).

The V and J genes are TRBV11-2 and TRBJ2-1; D unresolved. Germline assignment: CDR1 SGHAT and CDR2 FQNNGV. Deletions cut 1 base from V and 6 bases from J, with 16 bases between. This CDR3 has 16 amino acids. In nucleotides, the CDR3 is TGTGCCAGCAGCTTAGCCTGGGCATACGCGGCCAATGAGCAGTTCTTC. It translates to CASSLAWAYAANEQFF.

V usage is TRBV6-1 and J usage is TRBJ1-4, with 8 nucleotides matching TRBD1. V lost 6 bases, J lost 4 bases, and 10 bases stayed unmatched. Germline-derived CDR1 and CDR2 are MNHNS and SASEGT. The CDR3 consists of 16 residues. The DNA of the CDR3 is TGTGCCAGCAGACTAGGACAGGGAGCGATTAATGAAAAACTGTTTTTT. This translates into CASRLGQGAINEKLFF.

The CDR3 spells CSVEIAGGTDTQYF. In nucleotides, the CDR3 is TGCAGCGTTGAAATAGCGGGAGGGACAGATACGCAGTATTTT. J is TRBJ2-3 and V is TRBV29-1; TRBD2 matches 11 bases. Germline V lookup: CDR1 SQVTM, CDR2 ANQGSEA. V was pared by 2 bases and J by 3 bases, with 1 base of the junction left unmatched. This CDR3 spans 14 amino acids.

This clonotype has only a few counts. V is TRBV4-1 and J is TRBJ2-7; a weak D match, TRBD1 (6 bases). V lost 1 base and J lost 2, with 9 bases in between. The germline V gene has CDR1 MGHRA and CDR2 YSYEKL. The CDR3 is 14 amino acids. This CDR3 is CASSQAGQTYEQYF. Here the CDR3 DNA reads TGCGCCAGCAGCCAAGCTGGACAGACCTACGAGCAGTACTTC.

J is TRBJ1-5 and V is TRBV19, with D possibly matching TRBD1 (5 bases). The CDR3 has 16 amino acids. V gave up 5 bases and J gave up 2 bases, with 16 bases separating them. Germline assignment: CDR1 LNHDA and CDR2 SQIVND (reference sequence). The CDR3 reads CASSVRPLGGNQPQHF. CDR3 in DNA: TGTGCCAGTAGTGTCCGCCCTCTGGGGGGCAATCAGCCCCAGCATTTT.

Concerning this clonotype itself: It may be a read error: a sequence one base away is much more abundant. The chain links TRBV29-1 to TRBJ2-2; possibly TRBD2 for D (5 bases). The CDR3 runs 12 residues. CDR1 is SQVTM, CDR2 ANQGSEA, per germline. Trimming took off 7 bases at V and 3 bases at J, with 9 bases between the two ends. CDR3 in amino acids: CSGHGDTGELFF. DNA of the CDR3: TGCAGCGGACACGGGGACACCGGGGAGCTGTTTTTT.

This chain uses TRBV6-6 with TRBJ2-1, with 7 bases identical to TRBD1. V trimming: 3 bases; J trimming: 9 bases; junction bases outside the gene matches: 14. CDR1 MNHNY and CDR2 SVGAGI come from the germline V gene (reference sequence). The CDR3 runs 16 residues. CDR3 DNA: TGTGCCAGCAGTTATCACGGGACAGCCACCTCCATTGAGCAGTTCTTC. Encoded protein: CASSYHGTATSIEQFF.